These T cell receptor beta chains were read from a single sample in a study of T cells after yellow fever vaccination. One entry per CDR3 protein, called by TCRdb with MiXCR from the 5' RACE reads. The top ten clones hold 15% to 20% of a sample with a few hundred thousand distinct CDR3 sequences, approximately 7% of them seen once. Source: PBMCs, taken 45 days after the first yellow fever vaccination. These receptors came from a man aged 18 to 29 who received the YFV17D yellow fever vaccine. Both conserved end residues are part of each CDR3. A D gene is named only where the DNA matches it firmly. Rows give clone size only sometimes, using once, few, many, or a class for an expanded clone.

CDR3 length	V gene	J gene	clone size	D gene	CDR3 DNA	CDR3 protein
15	TRBV5-4	TRBJ1-2	NA	TRBD1	TGTGCCAGCAGCTTACAGGGGGCCTCTAACTATGGCTACACCTTC	CASSLQGASNYGYTF
19	TRBV11-2	TRBJ2-2	few	TRBD2	TGTGCCAGCAGCCCCACAACCACTACTAGCGGGGGGGACACCGGGGAGCTGTTTTTT	CASSPTTTTSGGDTGELFF
14	TRBV29-1	TRBJ1-5	NA	NA	TGCAGCGCAACGTCGGGCAATAGCAATCAGCCCCAGCATTTT	CSATSGNSNQPQHF
14	TRBV5-4	TRBJ2-7	few	NA	TGTGCCAGCAGCCCGCAGGGGGGTTACTACGAGCAGTACTTC	CASSPQGGYYEQYF
16	TRBV20-1	TRBJ2-1	few	TRBD1	TGCAGTGCTAGAGCCCAAGCCGGGACAGGCGTGGATGAGCAGTTCTTC	CSARAQAGTGVDEQFF
14	TRBV5-4	TRBJ2-5	many	NA	TGTGCCAGCCGGAGTCAGGAAAAACAAGAGACCCAGTACTTC	CASRSQEKQETQYF
17	TRBV6-5	TRBJ2-5	NA	TRBD2	TGTGCCAGCAGTTACGTGCCTGGCGGGGGGCGCCAAGAGACCCAGTACTTC	CASSYVPGGGRQETQYF
14	TRBV7-6	TRBJ2-3	many	NA	TGTGCCAGCAGCTGGGCAGCAGGGACAGATACGCAGTATTTT	CASSWAAGTDTQYF
15	TRBV12-3/TRBV12-4	TRBJ2-1	many	TRBD2	TGTGCCAGCAGTTTTGGTAGCGGGGGGGACCCTGAGCAGTTCTTC	CASSFGSGGDPEQFF
17	TRBV5-5	TRBJ2-3	few	TRBD1	TGTGCCAGCAGCGTGGCACTGGACAGGGAGATAGCAGATACGCAGTATTTT	CASSVALDREIADTQYF
17	TRBV2	TRBJ2-1	few	TRBD1	TGTGCCAGCAGTAAGGGCTACTCAGGGGGCTCCTACAATGAGCAGTTCTTC	CASSKGYSGGSYNEQFF
14	TRBV12-3/TRBV12-4	TRBJ1-5	few	NA	TGTGCCAGCAGTGGGGACCCAAGCAATCAGCCCCAGCATTTT	CASSGDPSNQPQHF
14	TRBV20-1	TRBJ2-1	few	NA	TGCAGTGCGCATCCACAGGGTCACTACAATGAGCAGTTCTTC	CSAHPQGHYNEQFF
14	TRBV30	TRBJ2-1	NA	TRBD1	TGTGCCTGGAGAAACAGGGGATCCTACAATGAGCAGTTCTTC	CAWRNRGSYNEQFF
14	TRBV11-2	TRBJ2-3	many	TRBD2	TGTGCCAGCCAGCGGGACTATAGCACAGATACGCAGTATTTT	CASQRDYSTDTQYF
14	TRBV27	TRBJ2-1	few	TRBD1	TGTGCCAGCAGTTTATCGGACAGGGCCCATGAGCAGTTCTTC	CASSLSDRAHEQFF
14	TRBV5-1	TRBJ2-4	NA	TRBD2	TGCGCCAGCAGCGCCGGACTAGGGAGGAACATTCAGTACTTC	CASSAGLGRNIQYF
15	TRBV7-3	TRBJ2-5	many	TRBD1	TGTGCCAGCAGCTTAGTGGCAGGGGGAGTGGAGACCCAGTACTTC	CASSLVAGGVETQYF
19	TRBV11-2	TRBJ2-6	NA	TRBD1	TGTGCCAGCAGCTCCCCCCTCCGGACAGGGAAGGCTGGGGCCAACGTCCTGACTTTC	CASSSPLRTGKAGANVLTF
17	TRBV12-3/TRBV12-4	TRBJ2-5	many	TRBD2	TGTGCCAGCAGTTTACCCATGTCTAGCGGGGGCCAAGAGACCCAGTACTTC	CASSLPMSSGGQETQYF
13	TRBV28	TRBJ1-5	few	NA	TGTGCCACAACCCCACTGAAAAACCAGCCCCAGCATTTT	CATTPLKNQPQHF
15	TRBV20-1	TRBJ2-2	NA	TRBD1	TGCAGTGCTAGAGATAGACAGGGGAACACCGGGGAGCTGTTTTTT	CSARDRQGNTGELFF
13	TRBV6-2/TRBV6-3	TRBJ2-5	few	NA	TGTGCCAGCAGTTACTCCAGGACCGGGCCCCAGTACTTC	CASSYSRTGPQYF
15	TRBV24-1	TRBJ2-2	NA	NA	TGTGCCACCAGTGCCTCGACAGTGAATGAGGGGGAGCTGTTTTTT	CATSASTVNEGELFF
15	TRBV4-1	TRBJ1-6	NA	NA	TGCGCCAGCAGCCTTGAGCGTGGTAGAAATTCACCCCTCCACTTT	CASSLERGRNSPLHF
18	TRBV5-1	TRBJ2-7	NA	NA	TGCGCCAGCAGCTTGGGTCTAAATATACCGGGCCTGGTCTACGAGCAGTACTTC	CASSLGLNIPGLVYEQYF
13	TRBV7-3	TRBJ1-1	NA	NA	TGTGCCAGCAGCTCCCGAGGGGACACTGAAGCTTTCTTT	CASSSRGDTEAFF
14	TRBV20-1	TRBJ2-7	few	TRBD2	TGCAGTGCCCCCAGAGCGGGGGGTCCGTACGAGCAGTACTTC	CSAPRAGGPYEQYF